These T cell receptor beta chains were read from a single sample in a study of graft-versus-host responses after intestinal transplantation. Sequenced by immunoSEQ multiplex PCR; TCRdb stores in-frame clones only, minus some. The table records almost 70,000 clones, 80% to 95% of them present only once. Specimen: bone marrow, collected 734 days after intestinal transplantation. The receptors were gathered from a human patient who received an intestinal transplant, so some T cells may come from the graft donor. CDR3s include the opening cysteine and the closing phenylalanine or tryptophan. A D gene is named only where the DNA matches it firmly. Only some rows state a clone size, as once, few, many or a class for expanded clones.

d_gene	j_gene	v_gene	abundance	CDR3nt	CDR3aa
-	TRBJ2-7	TRBV29-1	-	TGCAGCGCGAGGGACGGTTTATACGAGCAGTACTTC	CSARDGLYEQYF
-	TRBJ2-3	TRBV29-1	-	TGCAGCGTTGTTAGTGGGAAGGTGAGGACAGATACGCAGTATTTT	CSVVSGKVRTDTQYF
-	TRBJ1-2	TRBV27	once	TGTGCCAGCAGCCCCAGGGGCTCGAACTATGGCTACACCTTC	CASSPRGSNYGYTF
-	TRBJ2-1	TRBV5-1	-	TGCGCCAGCAGCCTATCCCGGGCTCTTCAGTTCTTC	CASSLSRALQFF
-	TRBJ2-1	TRBV4-1	-	TGCGCCAGCAGCCAGGAATCTAGCGCCGAGCAGTTCTTC	CASSQESSAEQFF
TRBD1	TRBJ2-7	TRBV5-1	-	TGCGCCAGCAGCTTGTCACAGGGGTCGTGGGAGCAGTACTTC	CASSLSQGSWEQYF
-	TRBJ1-5	TRBV2	-	TGTGCCACGCGACAGGCTGAAGGGTTAGTTCAGCCCCAGCATTTT	CATRQAEGLVQPQHF
-	TRBJ2-5	TRBV15	-	TGTGCCACCAGCAACTTTGAAGAGACCCAGTACTTC	CATSNFEETQYF
-	TRBJ1-5	TRBV19	-	TGTGCCAGTAGTATGTGGGCTGATGGACTGACCAATCAGCCCCAGCATTTT	CASSMWADGLTNQPQHF
-	TRBJ2-5	TRBV5-1	-	TGCGCCAGCAGCTTGGGAATGGATTTGGGTGAAGAGACCCAGTACTTC	CASSLGMDLGEETQYF
-	TRBJ1-3	TRBV9	-	TGTGCCAGCAGCGTAACCGGGGCCCAGGGAAACACCATATATTTT	CASSVTGAQGNTIYF
TRBD1	TRBJ2-3	TRBV29-1	-	TGCAGCGCCCGAGCCAGGGGGACAGATACGCAGTATTTT	CSARARGTDTQYF
-	TRBJ2-7	TRBV6-5	-	TGTGCCAGCAGTGAAACATACGGCTCCTACGAGCAGTACTTC	CASSETYGSYEQYF
-	TRBJ1-3	TRBV5-1	-	TGCGCCAGCAGCTTGGCCGGGTACGGAAACACCATATATTTT	CASSLAGYGNTIYF
TRBD1	TRBJ2-5	TRBV5-5	-	TGTGCCAGCAGCTTGGACAGGGGGCCTGGAGAGACCCAGTACTTC	CASSLDRGPGETQYF
TRBD1	TRBJ2-5	TRBV5-4	-	TGTGCCAGCAGCTCCCGCGGACAGGGTGTACAGGAGACCCAGTACTTC	CASSSRGQGVQETQYF
TRBD1	TRBJ1-6	TRBV9	-	TGTGCCAGCAGCGTAGGGGACAGGCCTTTTAATTCACCCCTCCACTTT	CASSVGDRPFNSPLHF
-	TRBJ1-5	TRBV23-1	-	TGCGCCAGCAGTCAATTCTCACATCCTAAGCCCGGCAATCAGCCCCAGCATTTT	CASSQFSHPKPGNQPQHF
-	TRBJ2-1	TRBV6-1	-	TGTGCCAGCAGTGAGGACAGTCCTCATCGGGATGAGCAGTTCTTC	CASSEDSPHRDEQFF
-	TRBJ1-5	TRBV5-5	-	TGTGCCAGCAGCTTGAATCCGTCTGGGGGCAATCAGCCCCAGCATTTT	CASSLNPSGGNQPQHF
TRBD1	TRBJ1-6	TRBV9	-	TGTGCCAGCAGCGTAGAGGGGACAGGGAATTCACCCCTCCACTTT	CASSVEGTGNSPLHF
TRBD1	TRBJ2-7	TRBV4-1	-	TGCGCCAGCAGCCGGACAGGCGACTCTATGTACGAGCAGTACTTC	CASSRTGDSMYEQYF
TRBD2	TRBJ2-7	TRBV28	-	TGTGCCAGCAGTTTATGGGGGGGGGAGACCTACGAGCAGTACTTC	CASSLWGGETYEQYF
-	TRBJ1-5	TRBV2	-	TGTGCCAGCAGTGAAGCAGGGAGGCTCAATCAGCCCCAGCATTTT	CASSEAGRLNQPQHF
TRBD1	TRBJ2-5	TRBV6-1	-	TGTGCCAGCAGTGCAGAGGGACAGGGAGTAGACGAGACCCAGTACTTC	CASSAEGQGVDETQYF
-	TRBJ2-5	TRBV20-1	-	TGCAGTGCTAGGGGGGAAGAGACCCAGTACTTC	CSARGEETQYF
-	TRBJ1-1	TRBV21-1	-	TGTGCCAGCAGCAATAACCATTCGCAAGCTTTCTTT	CASSNNHSQAFF
-	TRBJ1-3	TRBV7-9	-	TGTGCCAGCAGTCGATCGATGGCTCTCTCTGGAAACACCATATATTTT	CASSRSMALSGNTIYF
-	TRBJ1-3	TRBV10-1	-	TGCGCCAGCAGTGACCCTACCAGACAGGTCCGACCCTCTGGAAACACCATATATTTT	CASSDPTRQVRPSGNTIYF
-	TRBJ1-4	TRBV13	-	TGTGCCAGCAGCCCGTATGGGGGCGGGGAAAAACTGTTTTTT	CASSPYGGGEKLFF
TRBD2	TRBJ2-7	TRBV27	-	TGTGCCAGCAGTTCCGGGACTAGCGGGTATTACGAGCAGTACTTC	CASSSGTSGYYEQYF
-	TRBJ2-3	TRBV5-1	-	TGCGCCAGCAGCCGCAGGAACCCGATGACAGATACGCAGTATTTT	CASSRRNPMTDTQYF
-	TRBJ2-1	TRBV2	once	TGTGCCAGCAGTAATATCGGGACCCGCTACAATGAGCAGTTCTTC	CASSNIGTRYNEQFF
TRBD1	TRBJ2-3	TRBV7-2	-	TGTGCCAGCAGCTTACCGGGACAGGGTAGCACAGATACGCAGTATTTT	CASSLPGQGSTDTQYF
TRBD1	TRBJ1-5	TRBV2	-	TGTGCCAGCAACAACCGTCCGGGACAGGGCAATCAGCCCCAGCATTTT	CASNNRPGQGNQPQHF
TRBD2	TRBJ2-7	TRBV6-6	-	TGTGCCAGCGGGTGGACTAGCGGGGCCTACGAGCAGTACTTC	CASGWTSGAYEQYF
TRBD2	TRBJ2-7	TRBV10-3	-	TGTGCCATCAGTGAGGGGCTAGCGGGGGTTGAGCAGTACTTC	CAISEGLAGVEQYF
-	TRBJ1-5	TRBV9	-	TGTGCCAGCAGCGTAGATGGATCCAATCAGCCCCAGCATTTT	CASSVDGSNQPQHF
TRBD2	TRBJ2-1	TRBV7-6	-	TGTGCCAGCAGCTTAGAAGCTAGCGGGAGAGCTTCCTACAATGAGCAGTTCTTC	CASSLEASGRASYNEQFF
TRBD2	TRBJ2-1	TRBV5-1	-	TGCGCCAGCAGCTTGGCACCATGGGAGGGGCTGAATGACAATGAGCAGTTCTTC	CASSLAPWEGLNDNEQFF
TRBD2	TRBJ2-1	TRBV30	-	TGTGCCTGGAGTCGCCCACCCATAGCGGGGATCACTGAGCAGTTCTTC	CAWSRPPIAGITEQFF
-	TRBJ1-6	TRBV9	-	TGTGCCAGCAGCGTAGGGGGGCAGGGTTCACCCCTCCACTTT	CASSVGGQGSPLHF
TRBD2	TRBJ2-3	TRBV5-1	-	TGCGCCAGCAGCTTAGGGGCTAGCGGGGTGCAAGATACGCAGTATTTT	CASSLGASGVQDTQYF
TRBD1	TRBJ1-5	TRBV4-1	-	TGCGCCAGCAGCCAACGGGACAGGGGAAGCAATCAGCCCCAGCATTTT	CASSQRDRGSNQPQHF
-	TRBJ2-7	TRBV28	once	TGTGCCACCCTCGGGACGATTAACCCCTACGAGCAGTACTTC	CATLGTINPYEQYF
-	TRBJ2-7	TRBV7-2	many	TGTGCCAGCAGCCCAGTGGGATGGGTAGCGGATAGGAGCTCCTACGAGCAGTACTTC	CASSPVGWVADRSSYEQYF
-	TRBJ1-2	TRBV27	-	TGTGCCAGCAGTTTAGTAGGGCGGACTAACTATGGCTACACCTTC	CASSLVGRTNYGYTF
-	TRBJ2-5	TRBV12-2	-	TGTGCAAGTCGCTTATGGGCTAAGCAGGGGGCTAGCGGGAGTGGAGAGACCCAGTACTTC	CASRLWAKQGASGSGETQYF
-	TRBJ2-7	TRBV7-9	-	TGTGCCAGCAGCCCCCGGCCCGGGAGCACCTACGAGCAGTACTTC	CASSPRPGSTYEQYF
-	TRBJ2-3	TRBV11-2	-	TGTGCCAGCAGCCGGGAGTATACGCAGTATTTT	CASSREYTQYF